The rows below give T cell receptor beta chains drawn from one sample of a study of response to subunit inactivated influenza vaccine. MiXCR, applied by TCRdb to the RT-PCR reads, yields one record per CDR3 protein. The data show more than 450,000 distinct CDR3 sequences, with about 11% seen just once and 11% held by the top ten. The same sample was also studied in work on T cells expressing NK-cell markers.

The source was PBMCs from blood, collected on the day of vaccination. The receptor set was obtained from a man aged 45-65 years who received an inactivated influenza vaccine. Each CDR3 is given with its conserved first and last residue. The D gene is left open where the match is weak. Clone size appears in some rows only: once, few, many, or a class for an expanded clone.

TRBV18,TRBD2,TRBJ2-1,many,CASSVIGLAVNNEQFF,TGTGCCAGCTCCGTAATAGGGCTAGCGGTGAACAATGAGCAGTTCTTC
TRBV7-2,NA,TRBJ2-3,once,CASSQGTPRDTQYF,TGTGCCAGCAGCCAGGGGACCCCCCGGGATACGCAGTATTTT
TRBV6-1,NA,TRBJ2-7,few,CASSEVGGRLNEQYF,TGTGCCAGCAGTGAAGTAGGGGGGAGGCTCAACGAGCAGTACTTC
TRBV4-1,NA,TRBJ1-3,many,CASSRGWGDSGNTIYF,TGCGCCAGCAGTCGTGGATGGGGTGACTCTGGAAACACCATATATTTT
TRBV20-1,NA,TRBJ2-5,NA,CSATNGQNYQETQYF,TGCAGTGCTACAAACGGACAGAACTACCAAGAGACCCAGTACTTC
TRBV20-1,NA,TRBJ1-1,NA,CSARLLNTEAFF,TGCAGTGCTAGACTGTTGAACACTGAAGCTTTCTTT
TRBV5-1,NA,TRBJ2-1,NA,CASSLQALNEQFF,TGCGCCAGCAGCTTGCAGGCTCTCAATGAGCAGTTCTTC
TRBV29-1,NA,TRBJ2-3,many,CSSGKREADTQYF,TGCAGCTCCGGCAAGAGGGAGGCAGATACGCAGTATTTT
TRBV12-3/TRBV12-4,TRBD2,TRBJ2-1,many,CASSLTSGGEQFF,TGTGCCAGCAGTTTAACATCGGGGGGTGAGCAGTTCTTC
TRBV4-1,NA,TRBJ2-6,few,CASSQQSSGANVLTF,TGCGCCAGCAGCCAACAGAGCTCTGGGGCCAACGTCCTGACTTTC
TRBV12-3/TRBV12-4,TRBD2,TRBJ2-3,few,CASSLRLAGVSPDTQYF,TGTGCCAGCAGTTTACGGCTAGCGGGAGTGTCTCCAGATACGCAGTATTTT
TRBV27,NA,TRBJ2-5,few,CASRPIAGWKTQYF,TGTGCCAGCAGGCCGATTGCGGGCTGGAAGACCCAGTACTTC
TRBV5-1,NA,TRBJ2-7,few,CASSLSQNYEQYF,TGCGCCAGCAGCTTGAGTCAGAACTACGAGCAGTACTTC
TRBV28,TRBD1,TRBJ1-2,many,CASRRTGANYGYTF,TGTGCCAGCAGGCGAACAGGGGCAAACTATGGCTACACCTTC
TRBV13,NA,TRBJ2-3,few,CASSFVAEGEADTQYF,TGTGCCAGCAGCTTCGTAGCAGAGGGAGAGGCAGATACGCAGTATTTT
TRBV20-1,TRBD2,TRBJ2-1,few,CSARDKGLAGSNDEQFF,TGCAGTGCTAGAGATAAAGGACTAGCGGGAAGTAATGATGAGCAGTTCTTC
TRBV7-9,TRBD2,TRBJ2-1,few,CASSRTSGRSNEQFF,TGTGCCAGCAGCCGGACTAGCGGGAGAAGCAATGAGCAGTTCTTC
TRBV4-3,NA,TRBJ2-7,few,CASSQDWTVSYEQYF,TGCGCCAGCAGCCAAGATTGGACCGTGTCCTACGAGCAGTACTTC
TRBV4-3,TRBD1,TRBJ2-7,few,CASSEDRGPYEQYF,TGCGCCAGCAGCGAGGACAGGGGGCCCTACGAGCAGTACTTC
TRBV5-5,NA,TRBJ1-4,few,CASSSASRTAEKLFF,TGTGCCAGCAGCTCAGCTTCGAGGACGGCCGAAAAACTGTTTTTT
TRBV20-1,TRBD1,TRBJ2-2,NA,CSASHRGLNTGELFF,TGCAGTGCTAGTCACAGGGGGCTGAACACCGGGGAGCTGTTTTTT